This T cell receptor (beta chain) was sequenced during a study of siplizumab effects on memory and regulatory T cells. Study observations and caveats: Naive T cells looked more diverse than memory cells and looked like major alloresponse contributors. Many proliferating CD4+ or CD8+ clones remained unclassified. Roughly 75-96% of them could not be assigned either a naive or a memory phenotype. Tracing alloreactive clones into unstimulated subsets worked for only a minor fraction of them. Researchers did not confirm the suppressive function of proliferating Tregs from siplizumab cultures.

Points on this clone: What it binds is not known.

TCRdb keeps only in-frame clones here, not all; method: immunoSEQ multiplex PCR. The repertoire consists of around 100,000 clones, with 85% to 95% occurring once and the leading ten covering 12%. This clonotype originated in a human donor in good health. The specimen was non-Treg CD4+ T cells sorted from blood.

CDR3 coding DNA: TGCGCCAGCAGTAGGGGGGATTTGTTAGGTAACACTGAAGCTTTCTTT. This gives the protein CASSRGDLLGNTEAFF. The chain carries TRBV5-1 and TRBJ1-1; TRBD1 is a possible D gene (6 bases). The V gene lost 5 bases and the J gene lost 2 bases, with 19 bases spanning the gap. This CDR3 has 16 amino acids. The germline gives CDR1 SGHRS, CDR2 YFSETQ.